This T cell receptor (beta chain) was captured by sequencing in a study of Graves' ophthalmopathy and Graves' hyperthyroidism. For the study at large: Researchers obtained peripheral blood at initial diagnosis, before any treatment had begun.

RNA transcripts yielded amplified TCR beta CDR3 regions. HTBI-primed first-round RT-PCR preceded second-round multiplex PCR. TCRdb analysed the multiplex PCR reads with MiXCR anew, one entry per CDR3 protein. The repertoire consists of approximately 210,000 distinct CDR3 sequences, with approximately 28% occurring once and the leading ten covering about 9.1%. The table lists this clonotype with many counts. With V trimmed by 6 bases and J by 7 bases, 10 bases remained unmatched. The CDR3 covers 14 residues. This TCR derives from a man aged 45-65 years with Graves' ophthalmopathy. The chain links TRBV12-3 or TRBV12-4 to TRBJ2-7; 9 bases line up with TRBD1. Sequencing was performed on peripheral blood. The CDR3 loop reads CASSAGTGRGEQYF. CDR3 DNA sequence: TGTGCCAGCAGCGCCGGGACAGGGAGAGGGGAGCAGTACTTC.